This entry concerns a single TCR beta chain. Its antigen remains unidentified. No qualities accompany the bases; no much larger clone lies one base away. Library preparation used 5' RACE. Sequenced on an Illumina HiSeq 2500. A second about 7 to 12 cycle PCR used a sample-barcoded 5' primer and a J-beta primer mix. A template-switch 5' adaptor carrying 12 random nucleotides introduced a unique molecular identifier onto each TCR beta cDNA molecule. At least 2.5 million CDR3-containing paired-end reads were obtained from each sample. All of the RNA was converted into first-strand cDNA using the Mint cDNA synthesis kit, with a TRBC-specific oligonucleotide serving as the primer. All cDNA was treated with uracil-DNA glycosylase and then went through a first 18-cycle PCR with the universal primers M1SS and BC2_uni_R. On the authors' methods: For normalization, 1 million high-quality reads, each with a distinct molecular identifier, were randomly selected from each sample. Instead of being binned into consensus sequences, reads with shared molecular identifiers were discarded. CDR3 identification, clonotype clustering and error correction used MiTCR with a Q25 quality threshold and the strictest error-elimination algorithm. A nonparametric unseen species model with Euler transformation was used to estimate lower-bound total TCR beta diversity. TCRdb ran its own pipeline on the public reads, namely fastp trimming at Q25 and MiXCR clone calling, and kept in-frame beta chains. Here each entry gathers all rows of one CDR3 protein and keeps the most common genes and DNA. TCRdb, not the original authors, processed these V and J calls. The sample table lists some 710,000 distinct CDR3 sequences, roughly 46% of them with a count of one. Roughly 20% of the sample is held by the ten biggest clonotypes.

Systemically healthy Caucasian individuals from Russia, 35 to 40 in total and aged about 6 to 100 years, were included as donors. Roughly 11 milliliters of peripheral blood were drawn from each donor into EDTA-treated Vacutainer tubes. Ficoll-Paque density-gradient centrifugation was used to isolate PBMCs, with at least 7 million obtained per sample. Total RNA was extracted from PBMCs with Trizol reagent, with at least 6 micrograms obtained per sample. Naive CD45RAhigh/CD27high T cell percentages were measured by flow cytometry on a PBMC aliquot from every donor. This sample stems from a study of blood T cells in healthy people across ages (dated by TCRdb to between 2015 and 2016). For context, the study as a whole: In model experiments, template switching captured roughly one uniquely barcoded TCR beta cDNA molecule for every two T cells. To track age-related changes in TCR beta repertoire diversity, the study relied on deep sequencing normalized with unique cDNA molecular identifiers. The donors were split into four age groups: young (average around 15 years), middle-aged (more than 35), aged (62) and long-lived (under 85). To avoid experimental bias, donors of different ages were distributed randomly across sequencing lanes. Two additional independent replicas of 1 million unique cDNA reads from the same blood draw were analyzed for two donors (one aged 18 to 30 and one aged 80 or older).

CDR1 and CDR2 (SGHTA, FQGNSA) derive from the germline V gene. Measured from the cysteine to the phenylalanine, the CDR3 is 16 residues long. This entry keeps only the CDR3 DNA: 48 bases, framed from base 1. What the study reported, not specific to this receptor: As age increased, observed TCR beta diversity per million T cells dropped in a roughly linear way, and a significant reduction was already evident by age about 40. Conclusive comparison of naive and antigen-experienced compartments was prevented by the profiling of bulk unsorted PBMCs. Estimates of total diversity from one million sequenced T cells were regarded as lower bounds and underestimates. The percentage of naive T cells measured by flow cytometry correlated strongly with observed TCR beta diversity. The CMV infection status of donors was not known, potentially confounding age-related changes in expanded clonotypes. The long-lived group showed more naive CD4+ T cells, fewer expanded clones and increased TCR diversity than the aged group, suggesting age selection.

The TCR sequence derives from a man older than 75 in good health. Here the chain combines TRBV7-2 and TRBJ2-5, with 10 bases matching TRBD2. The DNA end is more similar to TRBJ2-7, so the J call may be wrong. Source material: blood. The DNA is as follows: TGTGCCAGCAGCTTAAATACGGCTAGCGGGAGTGACGAGCAGTACTTC. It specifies CASSLNTASGSDEQYF.